These 24 T cell receptor beta chains originate from one sample sequenced in a study of blood T cell repertoires in COVID-19. TCRdb's table, derived via immunoSEQ multiplex PCR, lists solely in-frame clones and lacks some. The table includes 150,000 to 200,000 clones, 75% to 85% detected once. The sample comprised peripheral blood. The receptors shown here come from a human donor in a cohort sampled during active COVID-19.

CDR3 amino acids: CATSRGDNSDTQYF. CDR3 nucleotide sequence: TGTGCCACCAGCAGAGGGGACAACTCAGATACGCAGTATTTT. This chain connects TRBV15 to TRBJ2-3; a weak D match, TRBD1 (6 bases). CDR1 and CDR2 from the germline V gene are LNHNV and YYDKDF (reference sequence). Deletions cut 1 base from V and 4 bases from J, with 9 bases between. CDR3 length: 14 amino acids. Looking up the rest from reference TRBV15 and TRBJ2-3 gives the full variable domain: DAMVIQNPRYQVTQFGKPVTLSCSQTLNHNVMYWYQQKSSQAPKLLFHYYDKDFNNEADTPDNFQSRRPNTSFCFLDIRSPGLGDTAMYLCATSRGDNSDTQYFGPGTRLTVL.

The chain couples TRBV6-4 to TRBJ2-5; D gene uncertain. Germline loops: CDR1 MRHNA, CDR2 SNTAGT. The CDR3 sequence is 14 residues long. Trimming removed 4 bases at V and 5 bases at J, with 14 bases between. The CDR3 region has the DNA TGTGCCAGCAGTGCCGTCGACTCCCGCGAGACCCAGTACTTC. Its protein product is CASSAVDSRETQYF.

The CDR3 DNA reads TGTGCCAGCAGTTTAAGCCTGATGAACACTGAAGCTTTCTTT. Translation gives CASSLSLMNTEAFF. The J gene is TRBJ1-1, the V gene TRBV27; D unresolved. This CDR3 comprises 14 residues. V was cut by 2 bases and J by 0 bases, with 7 bases left in between. Germline values: CDR1 MNHEY, CDR2 SMNVEV (reference sequence).

The V call is TRBV27, the J call TRBJ2-7; maybe TRBD1 (5 bases). The germline V gene has CDR1 MNHEY and CDR2 SMNVEV (reference sequence). Trimming cost V 2 bases and J 6 bases, with 11 bases left between them. The CDR3 runs to 13 residues. The CDR3 DNA sequence: TGTGCCAGCAGTTTAGGGCAGGGCTCCGAGCAGTACTTC. Amino acids: CASSLGQGSEQYF.

The V and J genes are TRBV27 and TRBJ1-2; 9 nucleotides match TRBD1. This CDR3 comprises 14 residues. Germline assignment: CDR1 MNHEY and CDR2 SMNVEV (reference sequence). V lost 5 bases, J lost 8 bases, and 9 bases stayed unmatched. CDR3 in DNA: TGTGCCAGCAGTCCCAGGACAGGGGAGGACGGCTACACCTTC. This sequence encodes CASSPRTGEDGYTF.

This clone was counted a few times. The chain uses TRBV6-5 and TRBJ1-5; 9 nucleotides align to TRBD1. V was pared by 6 bases and J by 7 bases, with 7 bases of the junction left unmatched. The germline gives CDR1 MNHEY, CDR2 SVGAGI. CDR3 length: 14 amino acids. The CDR3 nucleotides read TGTGCCAGCAGGGGGGGGACAGGGCGGCAGCCCCAGCATTTT. It codes for CASRGGTGRQPQHF.

The gene calls are TRBV4-2 and TRBJ2-7; TRBD1 agrees at 9 bases. The germline CDR1 and CDR2 sequences are LGHNA and YNFKEQ. The CDR3 has 13 residues. With V trimmed by 8 bases and J by 2 bases, 4 bases remained unmatched. This CDR3 is CASADRGAYEQYF. The CDR3 DNA reads as TGTGCCAGCGCCGACAGGGGGGCCTACGAGCAGTACTTC.

The genes are TRBV19 and TRBJ1-3; D is unclear. Germline V gives CDR1 LNHDA, CDR2 SQIVND (reference sequence). The CDR3 consists of 14 residues. V lost 1 base, J lost 0 bases, and 4 bases lay in between. CDR3 sequence reads: CASSIAGSGNTIYF. CDR3 coding DNA: TGTGCCAGTAGTATAGCGGGCTCTGGAAACACCATATATTTT.

A word on this clone: An end of the junction does not agree with germline; a read error may underlie this. This sequence joins TRBV6-2 or TRBV6-3 and TRBJ2-7; 10 bases match TRBD2. The V gene's germline CDR1 is MNHEY and CDR2 SVGEGT. The CDR3 loop spans 16 amino acids. CDR3 nucleotide sequence: TGTGCCAGCAGTTACATAGCGGGAGGTAGTTCCTTCGAGCAGTACTTC. Protein sequence: CASSYIAGGSSFEQYF.

The chain joins TRBV6-6 to TRBJ1-1, with TRBD1 matching over 7 bases. Per germline, CDR1 MNHNY and CDR2 SVGAGI (reference sequence). Trimming at V came to 2 bases and at J to 6 bases, leaving 6 bases not matched to a gene. There are 14 residues in the CDR3. The CDR3 sequence: CASSYPEDRAEAFF. The CDR3 DNA is TGTGCCAGCAGTTACCCAGAAGACAGGGCTGAAGCTTTCTTT.

The rearrangement links TRBV11-2 to TRBJ2-1, with 9 nucleotides matching TRBD2. With V trimmed by 3 bases and J by 1 base, 4 bases remained unmatched. Germline V CDR1 and CDR2: SGHAT, FQNNGV. This CDR3 is built from 16 residues. CDR3: CASSFFSGRSYNEQFF. CDR3 sequence (DNA): TGTGCCAGCAGCTTCTTTAGCGGGAGATCCTACAATGAGCAGTTCTTC.

The gene calls are TRBV5-8 and TRBJ2-5; tentatively, D is TRBD1 (6 bases). The CDR3 has 13 amino acids. CDR1 and CDR2 (germline): SGHTS, YDEGEE. V lost 5 bases, J lost 1 base, and 9 bases lay in between. The CDR3 sequence is CASRWDIQETQYF. In DNA, the CDR3 is TGTGCCAGCAGGTGGGACATCCAAGAGACCCAGTACTTC.

The chain carries TRBV6-5 and TRBJ1-2, with D possibly matching TRBD1 (6 bases). Trimming removed 6 bases from V and 7 bases from J, with 12 bases in between. This CDR3 region has 12 residues. From germline, CDR1 is MNHEY and CDR2 SVGAGI. CDR3 nucleotides: TGTGCCAGCAGCCCCAACAGGGCTGGCTACACCTTC. Translated: CASSPNRAGYTF.

The rearrangement links TRBV28 to TRBJ2-7; 9 bases are shared with TRBD1. Trimming removed 5 bases from V and 7 bases from J; junction bases left unmatched: 12. The germline V gene has CDR1 MDHEN and CDR2 SYDVKM. This CDR3 is 15 amino acids long. The chain's CDR3 is CASSPYGTGSGEQYF. The CDR3 DNA sequence: TGTGCCAGCAGTCCCTACGGGACAGGGTCGGGAGAGCAGTACTTC.

The rearrangement joins TRBV27 to TRBJ2-7; D is unresolved. The CDR3 has 15 amino acids. From germline, CDR1 is MNHEY and CDR2 SMNVEV (reference sequence). The ends were cut back, 5 bases at V and 0 bases at J, with 14 bases in the middle. This CDR3 reads CASSPTRVDSYEQYF. The CDR3, as DNA: TGTGCCAGCAGTCCTACGAGAGTCGACTCCTACGAGCAGTACTTC.

This clone was detected only once. The chain joins TRBV2 to TRBJ1-1; the match to TRBD1 covers 7 bases. The CDR3 sequence is 13 residues long. V trimming: 7 bases; J trimming: 3 bases; junction bases outside the gene matches: 5. Germline V gives CDR1 SNHLY, CDR2 FYNNEI. CDR3 DNA: TGTGCCAGCATCCTAGACAGGGACACTGAAGCTTTCTTT. Protein product: CASILDRDTEAFF.

The V call is TRBV6-5, the J call TRBJ1-1; D perhaps matches TRBD1 (6 bases). V was trimmed by 6 bases and J by 2 bases, leaving 10 bases between them. This CDR3 comprises 13 residues. Germline CDR1 is MNHEY and CDR2 is SVGAGI. The CDR3 DNA reads as TGTGCCAGCAGGAGACAGGTTAACACTGAAGCTTTCTTT. Encoded protein: CASRRQVNTEAFF.

The chain joins TRBV12-5 to TRBJ1-2; no definite D call. Germline V gives CDR1 LGHNT, CDR2 FRNRAP. The CDR3 contains 16 residues. Trimming removed 0 bases from V and 4 bases from J, with 15 bases in between. DNA of the CDR3: TGTGCTAGTGGTTTGGTAGTGGCAGATGAGGCCTATGGCTACACCTTC. Translation gives CASGLVVADEAYGYTF.

This clone turned up a few times. The V and J genes are TRBV7-9 and TRBJ1-2, with 8 bases fitting TRBD1. The CDR3 covers 15 residues. V lost 1 base to trimming and J lost 1 base; unmatched junction nucleotides: 2. Germline V gene lookup returns CDR1 SEHNR and CDR2 FQNEAQ (reference sequence). In DNA, the CDR3 is TGTGCCAGCAGCTTAGGACAGGGGCTTAACTATGGCTACACCTTC. It is translated as CASSLGQGLNYGYTF.

This clone has only one observation. The chain carries TRBV9 and TRBJ2-7, with D possibly TRBD1 on 5 matching bases. Trimming pared 1 base from V and 0 bases from J, leaving 8 bases between. CDR3 size: 14 residues. Germline CDR1 and CDR2: SGDLS and YYNGEE. The DNA for the CDR3 is TGTGCCAGCAGCGTATTCAGGGACTCCTACGAGCAGTACTTC. Encoded protein: CASSVFRDSYEQYF.

The CDR3 spells CASSLWEGAEQYF. The DNA for the CDR3 is TGTGCCAGCAGCTTATGGGAGGGCGCCGAGCAGTACTTC. The V gene is TRBV7-8, the J gene TRBJ2-7; TRBD2 aligns across 7 bases. Germline loops: CDR1 SGHVS, CDR2 FQNEAQ. J lost 6 bases, V lost 2 bases, and 4 bases had no gene match. This CDR3 spans 13 amino acids.

The rearrangement joins TRBV14 to TRBJ2-6, with D perhaps TRBD2 (5 bases). The CDR3 runs 16 residues. Trimming removed 6 bases at V and 0 bases at J, with 12 bases between. Germline loops: CDR1 SGHDN, CDR2 FVKESK. The DNA for the CDR3 is TGTGCCAGCAGGCGGCGGGCTGGCTCTGGGGCCAACGTCCTGACTTTC. Translation: CASRRRAGSGANVLTF.

This chain uses TRBV29-1 with TRBJ1-1, with 11 bases matching TRBD1. CDR1 is SQVTM, CDR2 ANQGSEA, per germline. The CDR3 totals 14 residues. With 4 bases clipped from V and 3 bases from J, the junction kept 4 bases outside the gene matches. This CDR3 reads CSVADRGLDTEAFF. The CDR3 DNA sequence: TGCAGCGTTGCGGACAGGGGGCTGGACACTGAAGCTTTCTTT. Using reference TRBV29-1 and TRBJ1-1 for the parts outside the CDR3, the full variable domain is SAVISQKPSRDICQRGTSLTIQCQVDSQVTMMFWYRQQPGQSLTLIATANQGSEATYESGFVIDKFPISRPNLTFSTLTVSNMSPEDSSIYLCSVADRGLDTEAFFGQGTRLTVV.

V and J are TRBV6-2 or TRBV6-3 and TRBJ1-5; 8 bases match TRBD1. This CDR3 has 14 residues. The V segment lost 6 bases and the J segment 5 bases; nucleotides outside the gene matches: 6. From germline, CDR1 is MNHEY and CDR2 SVGEGT. The DNA for the CDR3 is TGTGCCAGCAGCGACGGACAGGGCTATCAGCCCCAGCATTTT. Translating it yields CASSDGQGYQPQHF.